This record concerns one T cell receptor beta chain sequence. The antigen is undetermined. The data derive from a study of cytomegalovirus exposure and HLA in healthy donors. Researchers ran the PCR with 60 Vbeta and 13 Jbeta primers. Per the original methods: A later analysis tallied approximately 87 million unique TCR beta chains, approximately 10 million of them shared. The data were produced by immunoSEQ multiplex PCR, yet TCRdb's version contains in-frame clones alone and is incomplete. D and trimming come from the DNA, and the V and J calls and clone size come from that table. Among roughly 140,000 clones listed, approximately 79% were seen once. With V trimmed by 10 bases and J by 5 bases, 8 bases remained unmatched. From germline, CDR1 is SGHAT and CDR2 FQNNGV. The CDR3 is made up of 13 amino acids. The study's findings and limits: An analysis was carried out at a later point. It showed that HLA-associated TCR beta chains were more clonally expanded than equally common non-associated chains. Sequence variants that were highly shared formed a cluster that was likely a sequencing artifact. TCR beta sequences numbering under 20,000 were associated with HLA alleles at 0.05 false discovery rate in a later analysis.

The sequence was obtained from a female donor in good health and CMV-seronegative. Source material: PBMCs. The V call is TRBV11-2, the J call TRBJ2-3; the match to TRBD2 covers 8 bases. The CDR3 is CATSSGSVDTQYF. The CDR3 bases are TGTGCCACCTCAAGCGGGAGTGTAGATACGCAGTATTTT. The variable domain in full, with the rest retrieved from reference TRBV11-2 and TRBJ2-3, is EAGVAQSPRYKIIEKRQSVAFWCNPISGHATLYWYQQILGQGPKLLIQFQNNGVVDDSQLPKDRFSAERLKGVDSTLKIQPAKLEDSAVYLCATSSGSVDTQYFGPGTRLTVL.